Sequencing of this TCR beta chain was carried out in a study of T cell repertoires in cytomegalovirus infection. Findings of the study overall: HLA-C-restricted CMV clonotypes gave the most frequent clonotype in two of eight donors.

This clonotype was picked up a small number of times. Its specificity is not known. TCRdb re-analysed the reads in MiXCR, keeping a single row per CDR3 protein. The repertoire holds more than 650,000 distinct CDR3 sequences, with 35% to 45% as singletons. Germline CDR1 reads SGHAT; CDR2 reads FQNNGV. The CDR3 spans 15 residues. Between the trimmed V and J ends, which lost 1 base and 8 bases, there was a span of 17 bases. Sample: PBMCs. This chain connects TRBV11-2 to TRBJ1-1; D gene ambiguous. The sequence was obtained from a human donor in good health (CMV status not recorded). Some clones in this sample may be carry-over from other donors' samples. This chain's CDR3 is CASSLARLGEGEAFF. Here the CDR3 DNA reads TGTGCCAGCAGCTTAGCCCGCCTCGGGGAAGGGGAAGCTTTCTTT. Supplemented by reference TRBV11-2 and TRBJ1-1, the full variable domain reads EAGVAQSPRYKIIEKRQSVAFWCNPISGHATLYWYQQILGQGPKLLIQFQNNGVVDDSQLPKDRFSAERLKGVDSTLKIQPAKLEDSAVYLCASSLARLGEGEAFFGQGTRLTVV.